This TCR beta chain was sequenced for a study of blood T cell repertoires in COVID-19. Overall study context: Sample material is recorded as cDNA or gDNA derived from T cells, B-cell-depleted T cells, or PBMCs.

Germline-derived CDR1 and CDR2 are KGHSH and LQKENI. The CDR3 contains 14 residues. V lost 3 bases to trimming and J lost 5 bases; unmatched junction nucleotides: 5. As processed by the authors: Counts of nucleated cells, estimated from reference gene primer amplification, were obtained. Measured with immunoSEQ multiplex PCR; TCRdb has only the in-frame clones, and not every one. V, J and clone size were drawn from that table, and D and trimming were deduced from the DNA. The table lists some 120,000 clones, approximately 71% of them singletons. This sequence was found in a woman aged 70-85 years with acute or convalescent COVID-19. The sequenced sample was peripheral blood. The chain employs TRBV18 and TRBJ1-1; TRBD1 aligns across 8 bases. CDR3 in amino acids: CASSPTGVGTEAFF. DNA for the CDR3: TGTGCCAGCTCACCGACAGGGGTTGGGACTGAAGCTTTCTTT.